The TCR beta chain described here comes from a study of patients and donors after allogeneic stem cell transplantation. In TCRdb, the RT-PCR reads were re-called with MiXCR into one record per CDR3 protein. The table records about a million distinct CDR3 sequences, 18% of them present only once. The germline V gene encodes CDR1 KGHSH and CDR2 LQKENI. V was pared by 1 base and J by 0 bases, with 7 bases between. CDR3 length: 15 residues. V usage is TRBV18 and J usage is TRBJ1-3, with D possibly being TRBD1 (5 bases). The sequencing sample was made of blood, either unsorted or a sorted T cell fraction (not recorded which). This sequence was found in a human donor who was either an allogeneic HSCT recipient or a stem cell or donor lymphocyte infusion donor (not recorded which). It is not recorded whose cells these are; they may come from a transplant donor. Written as DNA, the CDR3 is TGTGCCAGCTCACCACAGACAGCCTCTGGAAACACCATATATTTT. Protein: CASSPQTASGNTIYF.